This TCR beta chain stems from a study of technical replicates of blood from a handful of donors. TCRdb's copy holds only in-frame clones and misses some; the assay was immunoSEQ multiplex PCR. The sample holds some 60,000 clones, 91% seen once. Between the trimmed V and J ends, which lost 0 bases and 7 bases, there was a span of 7 bases. The length of the CDR3 is 14 residues. In germline, CDR1 is LGHNA, CDR2 YSLEER. Sample: PBMCs. The clonotype was recovered from a human donor in good health. Some clones in this sample may be carry-over from other donors' samples. This sequence joins TRBV4-3 and TRBJ1-6; D ambiguous. CDR3 coding DNA: TGCGCCAGCAGCCAAGACGGGGAAAATTCACCCCTCCACTTT. This sequence encodes CASSQDGENSPLHF.